The rows below give T cell receptor beta chains drawn from one sample of a study of identical twins. TCRdb reprocessed the 5' RACE reads with MiXCR, giving one entry per CDR3 protein. The sample lists 450,000 or so distinct CDR3 sequences; 20% to 25% were seen once. These data were likewise used in another study, on T cells expressing NK-cell markers.

The specimen sequenced was CD4+ T cells sorted from blood. These receptors were collected from a woman younger than 35 in good health. Each CDR3 is given with its conserved first and last residue.

v_gene	CDR3aa
TRBV5-4	CASSFWTDGNTEAFF
TRBV20-1	CSAIVSTYEQYF
TRBV4-3	CASSQVGTGPYEQYF
TRBV10-1	CASSESTGKTDTQYF
TRBV7-2	CASSLGPNLRGANVLTF
TRBV5-1	CASSLDRGSTEAFF
TRBV11-2	CASSRRGDGRIGEAFF
TRBV2	CASSEVGQGTQYF
TRBV6-2/TRBV6-3	CASSYPSGTFPRETQYF
TRBV20-1	CSARIPGLDDNEQFF
TRBV29-1	CSVQKGTLGYGYTF
TRBV19	CASSISRNEQFF
TRBV7-2	CASSPPPPGQQHF
TRBV20-1	CSARQRSPYNEQFF
TRBV20-1	CSARRGSGRNSYNEQFF
TRBV7-9	CASRTSGVYNEQFF
TRBV5-6	CASSLGPHQFF
TRBV10-3	CAIRPDRDNSPLHF
TRBV9	CASSVRAGGSGANVLTF
TRBV11-2	CASSVRLAGVDTQYF
TRBV9	CASSRDTGLETQYF
TRBV7-9	CASRETGTSYGYTF
TRBV20-1	CSARGDNEQFF
TRBV10-2	CASSDSRAGGYTF
TRBV20-1	CSARQGAADSPLHF
TRBV7-2	CASSLATLSYNEQFF
TRBV7-9	CASSPGQSNTEAFF
TRBV12-3/TRBV12-4	CASSSRGHGAKNIQYF
TRBV20-1	CSGQGIQDTQYF
TRBV29-1	CSARQSSYNEQFF
TRBV6-2/TRBV6-3	CASSRDFYTQYF
TRBV20-1	CSAQARGSSYNSPLHF
TRBV11-3	CASSPSRTEAFF
TRBV20-1	CSARGGTGVGDTQYF
TRBV18	CASSPRDTGELFF
TRBV20-1	CSAHDYRSGGEQYF
TRBV6-4	CASSDSPPGGVSRDTQYF
TRBV12-3/TRBV12-4	CASSFRVSQPQHF
TRBV20-1	CSASLMMQAGNRQFF
TRBV5-1	CASSPLRDTEAFF
TRBV7-8	CASSLDRGDGETQYF
TRBV18	CASSPLQGAGQYF
TRBV25-1	CASRGVNTEAFF
TRBV12-3/TRBV12-4	CASSPSPGREQFF
TRBV20-1	CSARDPGARASAEQYF
TRBV7-7	CASSSTRLETQYF
TRBV6-5	CASSYAGQVREQYF
TRBV5-1	CASSLGRAHQNIQYF
TRBV20-1	CSAKAGLAGVAYNEQFF